These 23 T cell receptor beta chains originate from one sample sequenced in a study of blood T cells in healthy people across ages (dated by TCRdb to the mid-2010s). The library was made by 5' RACE. Instrument on record: Illumina HiSeq 2500. A second PCR of about 6 to 12 cycles was run with a J-beta primer mix and a sample-barcoded 5' primer. Through fastp at Q25 and MiXCR, TCRdb rebuilt clones from the public reads, retaining in-frame beta chains. Each record represents a unique CDR3 protein, reported with the most common genes and DNA among its rows. This sample has roughly 1.7 million distinct CDR3 sequences in its table, and about 35% of those were observed once. The ten largest clones capture roughly 12% of the sample. The source material was blood. The receptors were sampled from a woman between 25 and 40 years old in good health.

The rearrangement links TRBV6-5 to TRBJ1-1; TRBD1 is a possible D gene (6 bases). Trimming pared 2 bases from V and 7 bases from J, leaving 11 bases between. The CDR3 length is 13 residues. Germline V gene sequence: CDR1 MNHEY, CDR2 SVGAGI. In DNA, the CDR3 is TGTGCCAGCAGTTACGCAGGGGCCCTTGAAGCTTTCTTT. Translated, it gives CASSYAGALEAFF.

Only a few counts were recorded for this clonotype. V is TRBV12-3 or TRBV12-4 and J is TRBJ1-2; weak D call: TRBD1 (5 bases). This CDR3 has 14 residues. V was clipped by 7 bases and J by 4 bases, with 16 bases between them. The CDR3 region is CASTLGHGLYGYTF. The CDR3 DNA reads as TGTGCCAGCACTTTGGGGCACGGACTCTATGGCTACACCTTC.

The chain couples TRBV28 to TRBJ2-5, with D uncertain. The V and J ends lost 6 bases and 7 bases respectively, with 21 bases between them. There are 15 residues in the CDR3. Germline V gene data show CDR1 as MDHEN and CDR2 as SYDVKM. CDR3: CASSSAVGLYGTQYF. For the CDR3, the DNA is TGTGCCAGCAGCAGCGCGGTCGGTTTGTATGGGACCCAGTACTTC.

The chain uses TRBV20-1 and TRBJ1-5, with a tentative D call TRBD1 (6 bases). The CDR3 runs to 13 residues. CDR1 DFQATT and CDR2 SNEGSKA come from the germline V gene (reference sequence). The V and J ends lost 7 bases and 6 bases respectively, with 16 bases between them. In nucleotides, the CDR3 is TGCAGTGTCTACGGGGGGCTGGTTCAGCCCCAGCATTTT. Encoded protein: CSVYGGLVQPQHF.

Notes on this clonotype: A read error may account for a junction end that differs from germline. The rearrangement uses TRBV3-1 and TRBJ2-2, with TRBD2 identical over 11 bases. The CDR3 spans 17 residues. Germline-derived CDR1 and CDR2 are LGHDT and YNNKEL (reference sequence). The CDR3 protein is CASSQAALAGGPGELFF. CDR3 nucleotide sequence: TGCGCCAGCAGCCAAGCGGCCCTAGCGGGAGGACCCGGGGAGCTGTTTTTT.

This clonotype is a singleton in its sample. The chain is built from TRBV4-1 and TRBJ2-3; the match to TRBD2 covers 9 bases. Looked up from germline, CDR1 is MGHRA and CDR2 is YSYEKL. V was pared by 1 base and J by 5 bases, with 7 bases of the junction left unmatched. The CDR3 consists of 16 residues. DNA of the CDR3: TGCGCCAGCAGCCAAGTCGTAGCGGGGGTGGGAGATACGCAGTATTTT. Protein sequence: CASSQVVAGVGDTQYF.

This sequence joins TRBV2 and TRBJ1-1; 8 bases line up with TRBD1. The CDR3 sequence is 14 residues long. CDR1 is SNHLY and CDR2 is FYNNEI in the germline V gene. Trimming took 6 bases from V and 3 from J; bases not matched to a gene: 6. The CDR3 loop is CASRARGLDTEAFF. CDR3 nucleotides: TGTGCCAGCAGGGCCAGGGGGCTCGACACTGAAGCTTTCTTT.

The rearrangement links TRBV27 to TRBJ2-3; 8 positions match TRBD2. CDR1 and CDR2 (germline): MNHEY, SMNVEV (reference sequence). Trimming took 4 bases from V and 1 from J; bases not matched to a gene: 4. The CDR3 extends over 15 amino acids. The CDR3 nucleotides are TGTGCCAGCAGTTCAGCGGGAGCAGGCACAGATACGCAGTATTTT. This gives the protein CASSSAGAGTDTQYF.

This clonotype appeared many times. The rearrangement links TRBV29-1 to TRBJ2-7; a possible D gene is TRBD2 (6 bases). The CDR3 has 13 residues. Germline V CDR1 and CDR2: SQVTM, ANQGSEA. Trimming left V 3 bases short and J 2 bases short, with 11 bases between. Written as DNA, the CDR3 is TGCAGCGTTGAGGAGACTAGAACCTACGAGCAGTACTTC. Its translation is CSVEETRTYEQYF.

The chain joins TRBV11-2 to TRBJ2-2, with 8 nucleotides matching TRBD1. The CDR3 is 15 amino acids. Losses at the gene ends were 5 bases for V and 7 bases for J; bases not matched to a gene: 9. The germline V gene encodes CDR1 SGHAT and CDR2 FQNNGV. The DNA of the CDR3 is TGTGCCAGCAGCCAGGGGGCAGGGAAAAACGGGGAGCTGTTTTTT. Amino acid sequence: CASSQGAGKNGELFF.

This clonotype has only one observation. The chain uses TRBV12-3 or TRBV12-4 and TRBJ1-5, with 7 bases matching TRBD1. Trimming at V came to 5 bases and at J to 3 bases, leaving 10 bases not matched to a gene. The CDR3 is 16 residues long. CDR3 DNA: TGTGCCAGCAGTGGATACAGGGGAATGATCAATCAGCCCCAGCATTTT. Translating gives CASSGYRGMINQPQHF.

The chain carries TRBV6-6 and TRBJ2-1, with a possible D match to TRBD1 (6 bases). Looked up from germline, CDR1 is MNHNY and CDR2 is SVGAGI (reference sequence). V lost 2 bases, J lost 6 bases, and 14 bases lay in between. This CDR3 contains 15 residues. This CDR3 reads CASSYQQGDGNEQFF. CDR3 bases: TGTGCCAGCAGTTACCAACAGGGCGACGGCAATGAGCAGTTCTTC.

The chain combines TRBV24-1 with TRBJ2-3, with 11 bases lining up with TRBD2. The CDR3 runs 17 residues. Trimming took 4 bases from V and 0 from J; bases not matched to a gene: 5. Germline lookup yields CDR1 KGHDR and CDR2 SFDVKD. In DNA form, the CDR3 reads TGTGCCACCAGTGACTGGGGACTAGCGGATAGCACAGATACGCAGTATTTT. It translates to CATSDWGLADSTDTQYF.

V gene TRBV21-1 combines with J gene TRBJ1-1. TRBV21-1 is termed a pseudogene. This CDR3 comprises 15 residues. The CDR3: CASSNPSHPNTEAFF. CDR3 DNA: TGTGCCAGCAGCAACCCATCACATCCGAACACTGAAGCTTTCTTT.

The rearrangement uses TRBV5-4 and TRBJ2-1, with D possibly matching TRBD2 (5 bases). Germline V gives CDR1 SGHNT, CDR2 YYREEE (reference sequence). V was pared by 4 bases and J by 2 bases, with 13 bases between. The CDR3 extends over 15 amino acids. This CDR3 reads CASSEGLFPYNEQFF. The CDR3 DNA reads TGTGCCAGCAGCGAGGGTCTCTTCCCCTACAATGAGCAGTTCTTC.

This clonotype was found a few times. V and J are TRBV10-3 and TRBJ1-2; unclear D gene. There are 13 residues in the CDR3. The germline V gene encodes CDR1 ENHRY and CDR2 SYGVKD. V lost 0 bases and J 2 bases, leaving 4 bases between the germline ends. CDR3: CAISESLNYGYTF. CDR3 DNA sequence: TGTGCCATCAGTGAGTCGCTGAACTATGGCTACACCTTC.

The chain combines TRBV4-2 with TRBJ2-3; TRBD2 matches 9 bases. Germline trimming cut 1 base from V and 5 bases from J; bases unmatched to any gene: 4. The CDR3 is made up of 15 amino acids. The germline gives CDR1 LGHNA, CDR2 YNFKEQ. The CDR3 here is CASSQVWTSEDTQYF. The CDR3 DNA reads as TGTGCCAGCAGCCAAGTATGGACTAGCGAAGATACGCAGTATTTT.

The rearrangement links TRBV15 to TRBJ2-5; D may match TRBD1 or TRBD2 (5 bases each). The CDR3 runs 15 residues. The V gene's germline CDR1 is LNHNV and CDR2 YYDKDF (reference sequence). The V and J ends lost 5 bases and 5 bases respectively, with 18 bases between them. CDR3: CATSPSGARKETQYF. The DNA of the CDR3 is TGTGCCACCAGCCCCTCCGGGGCTAGGAAGGAGACCCAGTACTTC.

V usage is TRBV5-6 and J usage is TRBJ2-3; weak D call: TRBD1 (5 bases). Germline CDR1 reads SGHDT; CDR2 reads YYEEEE. The CDR3 sequence is 14 residues long. Trimming left V 4 bases short and J 5 bases short, with 14 bases between. CDR3 sequence (DNA): TGTGCCAGCAGCCAGGACACGTGGGGAGATACGCAGTATTTT. Amino acid sequence: CASSQDTWGDTQYF.

The table lists this clonotype with a few counts. The chain joins TRBV4-1 to TRBJ1-5, with D hard to call. V was clipped by 0 bases and J by 0 bases, with 18 bases between them. CDR3 size: 19 residues. Germline V gene lookup returns CDR1 MGHRA and CDR2 YSYEKL. The CDR3 sequence is CASSQDPDAELYSNQPQHF. CDR3 bases: TGCGCCAGCAGCCAAGATCCGGACGCGGAACTATATAGCAATCAGCCCCAGCATTTT.

This clonotype was counted between two and nine times. This rearrangement joins TRBV20-1 to TRBJ2-6; 11 bases line up with TRBD1. V was clipped by 3 bases and J by 0 bases; unmatched bases: 4. There are 17 residues in the CDR3. CDR1 is DFQATT and CDR2 is SNEGSKA in the germline V gene (reference sequence). Here the CDR3 reads CSARDRGPDSGANVLTF. The CDR3 DNA is TGCAGTGCTAGGGACAGGGGGCCCGACTCTGGGGCCAACGTCCTGACTTTC.

This clonotype has at least ten counts. The rearrangement links TRBV6-2 or TRBV6-3 to TRBJ1-1; D gene unclear. The CDR3 has 11 residues. Per the germline V gene, CDR1 is MNHEY and CDR2 is SVGEGT. Trimming pared 6 bases from V and 1 base from J, leaving 3 bases between. The CDR3: CASRGNTEAFF. CDR3 DNA: TGTGCCAGCAGGGGGAACACTGAAGCTTTCTTT.

This clonotype showed up just a few times. The chain uses TRBV6-1 and TRBJ2-1, with 9 bases lining up with TRBD2. The V gene's germline CDR1 is MNHNS and CDR2 SASEGT. The CDR3 is made up of 17 amino acids. Unmatched junction bases numbered 6, after V lost 2 bases and J lost 1 base. The CDR3 nucleotides read TGTGCCAGCAGTGAACGAAGCGGGGGGCATTCCTACAATGAGCAGTTCTTC. Its translation is CASSERSGGHSYNEQFF.